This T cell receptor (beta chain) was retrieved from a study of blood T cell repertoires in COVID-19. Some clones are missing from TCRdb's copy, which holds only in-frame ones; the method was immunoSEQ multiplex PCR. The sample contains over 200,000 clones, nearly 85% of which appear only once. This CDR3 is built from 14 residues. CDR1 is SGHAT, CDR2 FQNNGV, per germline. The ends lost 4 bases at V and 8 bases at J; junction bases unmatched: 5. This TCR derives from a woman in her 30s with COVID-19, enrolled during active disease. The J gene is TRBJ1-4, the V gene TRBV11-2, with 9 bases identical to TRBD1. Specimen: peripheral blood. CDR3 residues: CASSSGQGSEKLFF. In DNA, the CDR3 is TGTGCCAGCAGCTCGGGACAGGGAAGCGAAAAACTGTTTTTT. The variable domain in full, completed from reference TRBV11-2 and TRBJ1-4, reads EAGVAQSPRYKIIEKRQSVAFWCNPISGHATLYWYQQILGQGPKLLIQFQNNGVVDDSQLPKDRFSAERLKGVDSTLKIQPAKLEDSAVYLCASSSGQGSEKLFFGSGTQLSVL.